The T cell receptor beta chain described here comes from a study of T cell repertoires in cytomegalovirus infection. Study-wide results and limits: Based on cumulative public TCR beta family frequency, carriers of CMV plus the relevant HLA were identified.

With respect to this clonotype: Its antigen is not known.

Germline CDR1 reads MNHEY; CDR2 reads SMNVEV (reference sequence). CDR3 size: 14 residues. Losses at the gene ends were 9 bases for V and 7 bases for J; bases not matched to a gene: 10. TCRdb re-derived calls from the reads in MiXCR, one entry per CDR3 protein. The repertoire holds fewer than 1,000,000 distinct CDR3 sequences, around 31% seen once, with roughly an eighth in the top ten. The sequencing here drew on cultured CD8+ T cells from PBMCs, taken from culture after CMV antigen stimulation. This chain links TRBV27 with TRBJ2-1, with 9 bases lining up with TRBD1. The receptor was isolated from a human donor in good health (CMV status not recorded). Some clones in this sample may be carry-over from other donors' samples. The CDR3 region has the DNA TGTGCCAGTCAATTCGGGACAGGGAGGAATGAGCAGTTCTTC. As protein: CASQFGTGRNEQFF.